This is a list of T cell receptor beta chains from one sample in a study of blood T cell repertoires in COVID-19. Clones were sequenced by immunoSEQ multiplex PCR, and TCRdb holds only the in-frame ones, with some missing. The table shows around 210,000 clones, with approximately 91% occurring only once. The sample comprised peripheral blood. These receptors all stem from a man aged 45-60 years with COVID-19, enrolled during active disease. Both conserved end residues are part of each CDR3. The order of the fields is V gene, J gene, clone size, D gene, CDR3 DNA, CDR3 protein. D genes are given only for firm matches. Rows give clone size only sometimes, using once, few, many, or a class for an expanded clone.

TRBV20-1	TRBJ1-2	.	.	TGCAGTGCCAATCGGGGAGGAGGCTACACCTTC	CSANRGGGYTF
TRBV6-5	TRBJ1-1	.	.	TGTGCCAGCAGGAGAAAACAGGGAATCACTGAAGCTTTCTTT	CASRRKQGITEAFF
TRBV2	TRBJ2-1	.	TRBD2	TGTGCCAGCACCCAAGGGAGGGCACAACAATACAATGAGCAGTTCTTC	CASTQGRAQQYNEQFF
TRBV28	TRBJ2-1	once	.	TGTGGCTGGGGGGGCCTGGGGTACAATGAGCAGTTCTTC	CGWGGLGYNEQFF
TRBV3-1/TRBV3-2	TRBJ1-1	.	.	TGTGCCAGCAGCCAAGAGCAGGGGCGGGCGAGAACTTTCTTT	CASSQEQGRARTFF
TRBV10-1	TRBJ2-5	once	TRBD2	TGCGCCAGCAGTCCAGCGGGGGGATTAGAGACCCAGTACTTC	CASSPAGGLETQYF
TRBV5-1	TRBJ2-1	.	TRBD2	TGCGCCAGCAGCCAACTAGCGGGAGGGCCCAATGAGCAGTTCTTC	CASSQLAGGPNEQFF
TRBV9	TRBJ2-2	.	.	TGTGCCAGCAGCGTAGAACTAGTAGGGACCGGGGAGCTGTTTTTT	CASSVELVGTGELFF
TRBV6-5	TRBJ2-1	.	.	TGTGCCAGCAGTTACTCCCCACAGAATGAGCAGTTCTTC	CASSYSPQNEQFF
TRBV6-2/TRBV6-3	TRBJ2-5	once	.	TGTGCCAGCAGTTACTCTTCCGGGGAAACACAAGAGACCCAGTACTTC	CASSYSSGETQETQYF
TRBV11-2	TRBJ2-1	.	TRBD2	TGTGCCAGCAGCGGCGGACTAGGTTCCTACAATGAGCAGTTCTTC	CASSGGLGSYNEQFF
TRBV7-9	TRBJ1-1	.	.	TGTGCCAGCAGCGCTCTAGGCGGCACTGAAGCTTTCTTT	CASSALGGTEAFF
TRBV7-2	TRBJ2-2	.	.	TGTGCCAGCAGCTTAGGTCTAGACGCCGGGGAGCTGTTTTTT	CASSLGLDAGELFF
TRBV29-1	TRBJ1-1	.	.	TGCAGCGTTGAGATATGGGACACCCCTCAGAACACTGAAGCTTTCTTT	CSVEIWDTPQNTEAFF
TRBV27	TRBJ2-5	.	.	TGTGCCAGCAGCCTCAACAGGGTTAGGGAGACCCAGTACTTC	CASSLNRVRETQYF
TRBV4-3	TRBJ1-1	.	TRBD1	TGCGCCAGCAGCCGAGGGACAGGGGGCACTGAAGCTTTCTTT	CASSRGTGGTEAFF
TRBV30	TRBJ1-3	once	TRBD1	TGTGCCTGGAGTCCGGGACAGGGGGGAAACACCATATATTTT	CAWSPGQGGNTIYF
TRBV7-6	TRBJ2-1	.	TRBD2	TGTGCCAGCAGCTTAGGCGCCCGACTAGCGGGAGGGCCTGACAATGAGCAGTTCTTC	CASSLGARLAGGPDNEQFF
TRBV3-1/TRBV3-2	TRBJ2-6	.	.	TGTGCCAGCAGCGCCGGACACCCCCGCTCTGGGGCCAACGTCCTGACTTTC	CASSAGHPRSGANVLTF
TRBV5-1	TRBJ2-3	.	TRBD2	TGCGCCAGCAGCGAGGGACTAGCGGGGGGGCCAGATACGCAGTATTTT	CASSEGLAGGPDTQYF
TRBV7-9	TRBJ1-3	once	TRBD1	TGTGCCAGCAGCCGGGACAGCTCTGGAAACACCATATATTTT	CASSRDSSGNTIYF
TRBV19	TRBJ2-3	many	.	TGTGCCAGTAGTAGAATAGGCGGTGGCACAGATACGCAGTATTTT	CASSRIGGGTDTQYF